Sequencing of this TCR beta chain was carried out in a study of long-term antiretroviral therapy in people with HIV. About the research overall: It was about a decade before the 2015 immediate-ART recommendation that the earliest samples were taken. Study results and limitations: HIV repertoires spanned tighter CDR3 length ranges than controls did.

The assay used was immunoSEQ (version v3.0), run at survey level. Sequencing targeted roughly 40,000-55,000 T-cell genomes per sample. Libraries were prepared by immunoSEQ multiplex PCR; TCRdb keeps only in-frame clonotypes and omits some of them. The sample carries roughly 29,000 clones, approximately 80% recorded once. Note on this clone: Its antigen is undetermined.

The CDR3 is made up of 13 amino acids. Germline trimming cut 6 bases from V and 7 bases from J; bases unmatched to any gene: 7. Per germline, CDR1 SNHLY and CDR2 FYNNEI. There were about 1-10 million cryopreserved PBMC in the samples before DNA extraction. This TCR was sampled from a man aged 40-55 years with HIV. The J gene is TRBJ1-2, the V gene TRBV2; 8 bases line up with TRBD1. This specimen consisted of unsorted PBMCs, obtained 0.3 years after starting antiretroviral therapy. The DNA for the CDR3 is TGTGCCAGCAGCCTCACAGGGGGTAGTGGCTACACCTTC. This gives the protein CASSLTGGSGYTF. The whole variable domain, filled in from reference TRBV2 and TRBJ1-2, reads EPEVTQTPSHQVTQMGQEVILRCVPISNHLYFYWYRQILGQKVEFLVSFYNNEISEKSEIFDDQFSVERPDGSNFTLKIRSTKLEDSAMYFCASSLTGGSGYTFGSGTRLTVV.